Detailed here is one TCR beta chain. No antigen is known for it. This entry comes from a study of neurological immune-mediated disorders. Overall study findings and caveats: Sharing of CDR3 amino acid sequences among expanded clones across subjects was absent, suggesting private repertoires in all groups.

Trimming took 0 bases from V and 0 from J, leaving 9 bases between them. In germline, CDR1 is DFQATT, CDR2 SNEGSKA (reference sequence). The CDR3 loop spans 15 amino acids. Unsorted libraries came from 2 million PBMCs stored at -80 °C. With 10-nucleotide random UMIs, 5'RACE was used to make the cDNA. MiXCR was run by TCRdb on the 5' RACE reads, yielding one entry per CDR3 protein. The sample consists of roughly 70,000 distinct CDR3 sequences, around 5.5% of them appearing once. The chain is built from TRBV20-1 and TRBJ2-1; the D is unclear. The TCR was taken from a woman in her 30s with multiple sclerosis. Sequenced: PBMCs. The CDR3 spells CSARDRVYSYNEQFF. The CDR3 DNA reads TGCAGTGCTAGAGATCGGGTCTACTCCTACAATGAGCAGTTCTTC.